This T cell receptor (beta chain) was identified during a study of graft-versus-host responses after intestinal transplantation. Study-level information: As for transplant type, recipients had multivisceral, liver-intestinal, or isolated intestinal grafts. Induction with anti-thymocyte globulin, then tacrolimus and steroids for about 3 years, was given to all recipients. Overall study findings and caveats: Recipient marrow harbored GvH clones, some of which surfaced first in ileum or blood. Researchers found peak circulating GvH clone levels linked to early post-transplant HvG declines.

Some clones are missing from TCRdb's copy, which holds only in-frame ones; the method was immunoSEQ multiplex PCR. The sample holds fewer than 45,000 clones, 75% to 95% seen once. A word on this clone: The antigen is unknown.

This receptor was identified in a human patient who received an intestinal transplant, so some T cells may come from the graft donor. Source: PBMCs, taken approximately 320 days after intestinal transplant.

The DNA for the CDR3 is TGTGCCAGCAGCTTCGACAGGGAAGAGACCCAGTACTTC. Amino acid sequence: CASSFDREETQYF. The J gene is TRBJ2-5, the V gene TRBV11-2; TRBD1 matches 7 bases. V was pared by 3 bases and J by 3 bases, with 1 base of the junction left unmatched. Germline CDR1 is SGHAT and CDR2 is FQNNGV. The CDR3 covers 13 residues.